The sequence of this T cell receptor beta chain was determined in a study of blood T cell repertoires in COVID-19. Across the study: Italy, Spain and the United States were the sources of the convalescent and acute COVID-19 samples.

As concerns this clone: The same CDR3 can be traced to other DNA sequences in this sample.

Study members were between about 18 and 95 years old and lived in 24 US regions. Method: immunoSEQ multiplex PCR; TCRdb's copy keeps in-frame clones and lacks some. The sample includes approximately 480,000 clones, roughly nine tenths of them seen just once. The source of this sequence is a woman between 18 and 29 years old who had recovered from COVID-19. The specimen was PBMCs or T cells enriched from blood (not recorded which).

The CDR3 spells CASSPQGGNTEAFF. CDR3 in DNA: TGTGCCAGCTCACCACAGGGAGGGAACACTGAAGCTTTCTTT. The chain recombines TRBV18 with TRBJ1-1, with D uncertain. V lost 1 base and J lost 1, with 7 bases in between. Germline values: CDR1 KGHSH, CDR2 LQKENI. This CDR3 contains 14 residues.